This T cell receptor beta chain was captured by sequencing in a study of T cells in Graves' hyperthyroidism and ophthalmopathy. Amplified TCR beta CDR3 regions derived from RNA transcripts. The HTBI set primed first-round TCR CDR3 RT-PCR. TCRdb recomputed calls from the multiplex PCR reads with MiXCR, one row per CDR3 protein. Of roughly 500,000 distinct CDR3 sequences listed, roughly 24% are singletons. Ophthalmopathy cases met thresholds of Clinical Activity Score at least 3, NOSPECS grade at least 4 and duration under 3 months. Used for diagnoses were clinical symptoms, serum thyroxine and TRAb, thyroid ultrasound and orbital computed tomography. Trimming at V came to 7 bases and at J to 3 bases, leaving 2 bases not matched to a gene. The germline V gene encodes CDR1 KGHDR and CDR2 SFDVKD. The CDR3 consists of 14 residues.

The J gene is TRBJ2-2, the V gene TRBV24-1, with 9 bases matching TRBD1. The sequenced sample consisted of blood. The sequence derives from a woman younger than 45 with Graves' ophthalmopathy. CDR3 DNA: TGTGCCACCAGGGACAGGGGTGACACCGGGGAGCTGTTTTTT. It is translated as CATRDRGDTGELFF.